This T cell receptor (beta chain) originates from a study of CD8 T cells in Susac syndrome. The V gene's germline CDR1 is DFQATT and CDR2 SNEGSKA (reference sequence). This CDR3 comprises 14 residues. V lost 2 bases to trimming and J lost 4 bases, with 13 bases between them. cDNA came from roughly 0.47 to 1 ug RNA primed by random hexamers. TCRdb recomputed calls from the immunoSEQ multiplex PCR reads with MiXCR, one row per CDR3 protein. The sample lists about 250,000 distinct CDR3 sequences, around 93% occurring once. The sequencing sample was made of CD4+ T cells from PBMCs. This TCR derives from a human donor with multiple sclerosis. This chain links TRBV20-1 with TRBJ2-3; possibly TRBD2 for D (7 bases). CDR3 in amino acids: CSARRGGVADTQYF. CDR3 in DNA: TGCAGTGCTAGAAGGGGGGGCGTCGCAGATACGCAGTATTTT.